This paragraph reports one T cell receptor beta chain. Its target is unknown. The entry originates in a study of blood T cells in healthy people across ages. Study-level findings and limits: One million T cells yielded diversity estimates that were considered underestimates.

A second PCR, run for roughly 7 to 11 cycles, used a sample-barcoded 5' primer plus a J-beta primer mix. TCRdb passed the 5' RACE reads through MiXCR, listing each CDR3 protein once. The table has 800,000 or so distinct CDR3 sequences, about 45% seen once. The source material was blood. The sequence came from an elderly man in good health.

CDR3 bases: TGTGCCAGCAGCTTAGCTGTCCTAGGGGAAGAGCAGTTCTTC. Amino acid sequence: CASSLAVLGEEQFF. The chain uses TRBV7-2 and TRBJ2-1; a possible D gene is TRBD1 (5 bases). The CDR3 has 14 amino acids. With 0 bases removed from V and 10 bases from J, the gap between germline ends came to 13 bases. Germline V gives CDR1 SGHTA, CDR2 FQGNSA. Filled out from reference TRBV7-2 and TRBJ2-1, the complete variable domain reads GAGVSQSPSNKVTEKGKDVELRCDPISGHTALYWYRQSLGQGLEFLIYFQGNSAPDKSGLPSDRFSAERTGGSVSTLTIQRTQQEDSAVYLCASSLAVLGEEQFFGPGTRLTVL.